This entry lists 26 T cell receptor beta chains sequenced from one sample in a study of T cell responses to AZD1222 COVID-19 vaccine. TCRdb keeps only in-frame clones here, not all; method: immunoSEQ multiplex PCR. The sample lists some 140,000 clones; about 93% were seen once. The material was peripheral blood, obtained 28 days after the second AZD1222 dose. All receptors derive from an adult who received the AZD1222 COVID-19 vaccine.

The CDR3, as DNA: TGCGCCAGCAGCCAAGGACAGGGGACAGGGAATGGCTACACCTTC. It encodes CASSQGQGTGNGYTF. The rearrangement links TRBV4-1 to TRBJ1-2, with 9 positions matching TRBD1. CDR1 and CDR2 from the germline V gene are MGHRA and YSYEKL. V shed 1 base, J shed 6 bases, and the junction held 6 bases outside the gene matches. The CDR3 totals 15 residues.

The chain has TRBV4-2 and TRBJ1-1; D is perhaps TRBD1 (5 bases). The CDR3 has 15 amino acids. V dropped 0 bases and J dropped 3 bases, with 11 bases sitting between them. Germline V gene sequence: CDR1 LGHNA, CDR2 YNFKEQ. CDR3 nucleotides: TGTGCCAGCAGCCAAGACAGGGAGGGACACACTGAAGCTTTCTTT. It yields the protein CASSQDREGHTEAFF.

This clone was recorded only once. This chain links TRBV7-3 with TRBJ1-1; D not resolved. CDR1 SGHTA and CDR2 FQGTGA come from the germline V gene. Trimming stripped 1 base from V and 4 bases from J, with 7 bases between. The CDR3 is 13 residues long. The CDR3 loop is CASSLILGTEAFF. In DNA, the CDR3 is TGTGCCAGCAGCTTAATTCTAGGCACTGAAGCTTTCTTT.

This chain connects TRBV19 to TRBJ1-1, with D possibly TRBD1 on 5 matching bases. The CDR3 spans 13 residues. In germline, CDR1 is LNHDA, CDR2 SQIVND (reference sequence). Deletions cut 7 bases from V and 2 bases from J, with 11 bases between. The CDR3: CASNVGPNTEAFF. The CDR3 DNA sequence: TGTGCCAGTAATGTGGGGCCAAACACTGAAGCTTTCTTT.

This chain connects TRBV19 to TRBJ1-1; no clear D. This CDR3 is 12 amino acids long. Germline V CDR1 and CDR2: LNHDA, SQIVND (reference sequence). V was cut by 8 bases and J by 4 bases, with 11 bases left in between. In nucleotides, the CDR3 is TGTGCCAGTTCGGGAGGGAGCACTGAAGCTTTCTTT. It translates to CASSGGSTEAFF.

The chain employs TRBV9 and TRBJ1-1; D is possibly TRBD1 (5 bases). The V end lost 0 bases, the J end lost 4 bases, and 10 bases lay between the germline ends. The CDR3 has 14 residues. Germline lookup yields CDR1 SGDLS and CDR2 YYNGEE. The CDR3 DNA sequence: TGTGCCAGCAGCGTAGGCTTTGGGGGCACTGAAGCTTTCTTT. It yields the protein CASSVGFGGTEAFF.

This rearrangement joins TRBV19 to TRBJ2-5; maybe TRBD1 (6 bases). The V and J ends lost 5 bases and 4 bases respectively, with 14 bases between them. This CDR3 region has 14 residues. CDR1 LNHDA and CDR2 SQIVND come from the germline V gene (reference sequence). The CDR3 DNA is TGTGCCAGTAGTCTCCAGGGGCGGATAGAGACCCAGTACTTC. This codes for CASSLQGRIETQYF. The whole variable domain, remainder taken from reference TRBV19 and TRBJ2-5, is DGGITQSPKYLFRKEGQNVTLSCEQNLNHDAMYWYRQDPGQGLRLIYYSQIVNDFQKGDIAEGYSVSREKKESFPLTVTSAQKNPTAFYLCASSLQGRIETQYFGPGTRLLVL.

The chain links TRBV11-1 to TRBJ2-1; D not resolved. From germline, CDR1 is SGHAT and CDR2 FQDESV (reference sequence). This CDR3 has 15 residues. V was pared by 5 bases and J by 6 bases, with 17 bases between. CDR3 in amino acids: CASSPLQNIVNEQFF. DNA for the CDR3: TGTGCCAGCAGCCCACTCCAGAACATCGTCAATGAGCAGTTCTTC.

The CDR3 protein is CASSGLVGQDTQYF. Written as DNA, the CDR3 is TGTGCCAGCAGCGGGCTGGTTGGGCAGGATACGCAGTATTTT. J is TRBJ2-3 and V is TRBV5-4; D uncertain. The CDR3 contains 14 residues. Germline CDR1 SGHNT, CDR2 YYREEE (reference sequence). V was cut by 4 bases and J by 6 bases, with 15 bases left in between.

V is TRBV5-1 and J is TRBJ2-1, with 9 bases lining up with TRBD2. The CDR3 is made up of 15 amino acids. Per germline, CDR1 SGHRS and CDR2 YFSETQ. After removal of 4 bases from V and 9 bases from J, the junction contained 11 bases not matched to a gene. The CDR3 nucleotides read TGCGCCAGCAGCGGCCTAGCGGGAATGGAGGGTGAGCAGTTCTTC. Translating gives CASSGLAGMEGEQFF.

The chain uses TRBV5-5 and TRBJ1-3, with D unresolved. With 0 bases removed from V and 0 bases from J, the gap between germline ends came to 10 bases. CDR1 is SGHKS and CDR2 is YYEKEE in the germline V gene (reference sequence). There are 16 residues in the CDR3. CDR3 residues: CASSLGPGPSGNTIYF. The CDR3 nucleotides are TGTGCCAGCAGCTTGGGGCCCGGCCCCTCTGGAAACACCATATATTTT.

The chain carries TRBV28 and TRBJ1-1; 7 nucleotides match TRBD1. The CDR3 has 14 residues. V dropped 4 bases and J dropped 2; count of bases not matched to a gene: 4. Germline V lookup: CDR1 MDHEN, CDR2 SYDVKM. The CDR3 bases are TGTGCCAGCAGTTCCAGGGGGTTTAACACTGAAGCTTTCTTT. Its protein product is CASSSRGFNTEAFF.

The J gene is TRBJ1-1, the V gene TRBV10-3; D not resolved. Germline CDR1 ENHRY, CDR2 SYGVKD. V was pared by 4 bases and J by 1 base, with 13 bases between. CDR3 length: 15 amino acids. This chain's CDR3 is CAISVGRQPNTEAFF. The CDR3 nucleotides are TGTGCCATCAGTGTAGGTAGGCAGCCGAACACTGAAGCTTTCTTT.

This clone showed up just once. The CDR3 nucleotides read TGTGCCAGCAGGGATCAGGAAGGGAAGCGGGAGCTGTTTTTT. Protein sequence: CASRDQEGKRELFF. The chain couples TRBV2 to TRBJ2-2; D unclear. Germline CDR1 is SNHLY and CDR2 is FYNNEI. The CDR3 runs to 14 residues. Trimming cost V 6 bases and J 9 bases, with 17 bases left between them.

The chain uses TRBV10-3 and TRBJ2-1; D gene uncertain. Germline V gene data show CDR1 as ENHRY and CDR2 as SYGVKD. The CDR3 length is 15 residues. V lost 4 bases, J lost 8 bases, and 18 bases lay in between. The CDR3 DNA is TGTGCCATCAGTGTCCCCCAGAGTAGTCGCCATGAGCAGTTCTTC. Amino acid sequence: CAISVPQSSRHEQFF.

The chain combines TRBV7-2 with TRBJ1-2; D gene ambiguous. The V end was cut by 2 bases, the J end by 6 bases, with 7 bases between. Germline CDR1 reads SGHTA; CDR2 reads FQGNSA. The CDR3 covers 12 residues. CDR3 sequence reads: CASSLSGDGYTF. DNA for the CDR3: TGTGCCAGCAGCTTATCTGGGGATGGCTACACCTTC.

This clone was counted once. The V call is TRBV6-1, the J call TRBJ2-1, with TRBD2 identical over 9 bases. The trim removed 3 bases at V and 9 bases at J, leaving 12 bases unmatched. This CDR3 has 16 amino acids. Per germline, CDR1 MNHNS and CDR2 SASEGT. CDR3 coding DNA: TGTGCCAGCAGTGAGAGTTTGCGGGGGGGCCGTGGTGAGCAGTTCTTC. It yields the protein CASSESLRGGRGEQFF.

The CDR3 protein is CASSSWDRGFGGYTF. The CDR3 DNA reads TGTGCCAGCAGTTCCTGGGACAGGGGGTTCGGTGGCTACACCTTC. V is TRBV27 and J is TRBJ1-2, with 11 bases identical to TRBD1. V trimming: 4 bases; J trimming: 7 bases; junction bases outside the gene matches: 8. Germline V gene lookup returns CDR1 MNHEY and CDR2 SMNVEV (reference sequence). This CDR3 spans 15 amino acids.

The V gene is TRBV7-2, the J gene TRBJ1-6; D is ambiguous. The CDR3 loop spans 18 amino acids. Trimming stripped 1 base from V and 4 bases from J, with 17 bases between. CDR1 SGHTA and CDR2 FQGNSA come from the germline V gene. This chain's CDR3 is CASSLVGGSPEYNSPLHF. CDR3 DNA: TGTGCCAGCAGCTTAGTAGGAGGATCTCCCGAATATAATTCACCCCTCCACTTT.

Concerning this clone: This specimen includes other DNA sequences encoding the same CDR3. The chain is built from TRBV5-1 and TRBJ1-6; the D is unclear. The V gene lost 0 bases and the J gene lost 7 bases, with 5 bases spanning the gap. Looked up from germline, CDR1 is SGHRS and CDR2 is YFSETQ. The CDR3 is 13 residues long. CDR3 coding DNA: TGCGCCAGCAGCTTGGCCGAAAATTCACCCCTCCACTTT. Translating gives CASSLAENSPLHF.

The CDR3 coding sequence is TGTGCCAGTAGTATAGATGCCTCCGGGACACCTAGAAATGAGCAGTTCTTC. It yields the protein CASSIDASGTPRNEQFF. This chain joins TRBV19 and TRBJ2-1; D possibly corresponds to TRBD1 (6 bases). CDR3 length equals 17 residues. CDR1 and CDR2 (germline): LNHDA, SQIVND (reference sequence). The V gene lost 0 bases and the J gene lost 7 bases, with 19 bases spanning the gap. The complete variable domain, with remaining parts taken from reference TRBV19 and TRBJ2-1, reads DGGITQSPKYLFRKEGQNVTLSCEQNLNHDAMYWYRQDPGQGLRLIYYSQIVNDFQKGDIAEGYSVSREKKESFPLTVTSAQKNPTAFYLCASSIDASGTPRNEQFFGPGTRLTVL.

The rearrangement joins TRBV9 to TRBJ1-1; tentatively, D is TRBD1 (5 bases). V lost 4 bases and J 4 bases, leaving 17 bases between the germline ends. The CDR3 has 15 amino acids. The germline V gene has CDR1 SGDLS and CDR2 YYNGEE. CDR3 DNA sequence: TGTGCCAGCAGCTCTTACAGGAGGCGACGCACTGAAGCTTTCTTT. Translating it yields CASSSYRRRRTEAFF.

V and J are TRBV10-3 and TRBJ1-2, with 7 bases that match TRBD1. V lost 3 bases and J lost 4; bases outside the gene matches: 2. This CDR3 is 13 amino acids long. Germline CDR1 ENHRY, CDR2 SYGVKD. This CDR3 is CAISDRDSYGYTF. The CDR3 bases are TGTGCCATCAGTGACCGGGACAGCTATGGCTACACCTTC.

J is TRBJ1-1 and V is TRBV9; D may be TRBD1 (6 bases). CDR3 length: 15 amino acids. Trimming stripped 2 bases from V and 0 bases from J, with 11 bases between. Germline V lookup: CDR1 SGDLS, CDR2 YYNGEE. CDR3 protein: CASSVTGSLNTEAFF. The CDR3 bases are TGTGCCAGCAGCGTCACAGGGAGTCTGAACACTGAAGCTTTCTTT.

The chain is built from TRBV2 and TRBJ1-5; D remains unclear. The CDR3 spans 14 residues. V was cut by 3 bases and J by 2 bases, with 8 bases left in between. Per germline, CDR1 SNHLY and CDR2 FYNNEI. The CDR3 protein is CASSDSRGNQPQHF. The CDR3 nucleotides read TGTGCCAGCAGTGACTCCCGCGGCAATCAGCCCCAGCATTTT.

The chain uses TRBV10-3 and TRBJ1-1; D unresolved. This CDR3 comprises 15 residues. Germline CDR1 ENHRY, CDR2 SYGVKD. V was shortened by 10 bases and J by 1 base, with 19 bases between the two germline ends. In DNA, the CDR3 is TGTGCCACCAGCGATCGGAAAGGAGCGAACACTGAAGCTTTCTTT. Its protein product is CATSDRKGANTEAFF.